These T cell receptor beta chains were read from a single sample in a study of cytomegalovirus exposure and HLA in healthy donors. The protocol was immunoSEQ multiplex PCR, while the TCRdb copy is restricted to in-frame clones and leaves out a portion. The data contain under 200,000 clones, 70% to 90% of them seen just once; the ten biggest clones take up more than 2%. Sequenced input: PBMCs. The source is a woman aged 18-29 years in good health and CMV-seronegative. Both conserved end residues are part of each CDR3. Each record gives: clone size, V gene, J gene, D gene, CDR3 length, CDR3 DNA, CDR3 protein. A D gene is named only where the DNA matches it firmly. Only some rows state a clone size, as once, few, many or a class for expanded clones.

size: few
V: TRBV9
J: TRBJ2-1
D: NA
length: 17
DNA: TGTGCCAGCAGCGTAGAGGCCCCGGACAAGGCCTACAATGAGCAGTTCTTC
CDR3: CASSVEAPDKAYNEQFF

size: few
V: TRBV2
J: TRBJ1-2
D: TRBD1
length: 12
DNA: TGTGCCTCACAGGGGGCCGGCTATGGCTACACCTTC
CDR3: CASQGAGYGYTF

size: NA
V: TRBV29-1
J: TRBJ2-3
D: NA
length: 13
DNA: TGCAGCGTCCGAGGACTGATCACAGATACGCAGTATTTT
CDR3: CSVRGLITDTQYF

size: NA
V: TRBV7-2
J: TRBJ2-1
D: TRBD2
length: 16
DNA: TGTGCCAGCGGCAAGGGGGGACTAGCGGTATACAATGAGCAGTTCTTC
CDR3: CASGKGGLAVYNEQFF

size: NA
V: TRBV7-2
J: TRBJ1-4
D: NA
length: 14
DNA: TGTGCCAGCAGTTTACAGATGTCCTCTGAAAAACTGTTTTTT
CDR3: CASSLQMSSEKLFF

size: NA
V: TRBV29-1
J: TRBJ2-5
D: TRBD1
length: 13
DNA: TGCAGCGTTGTAAGGACAGGGAGAGAGACCCAGTACTTC
CDR3: CSVVRTGRETQYF

size: NA
V: TRBV27
J: TRBJ2-1
D: TRBD2
length: 19
DNA: TGTGCCAGCAGTCCTAAACCGTTGACTAGCGGGAGGGTTTACAATGAGCAGTTCTTC
CDR3: CASSPKPLTSGRVYNEQFF

size: NA
V: TRBV6-9
J: TRBJ1-2
D: NA
length: 18
DNA: TGTGCCAGCAGTTATTGCGCACGACACCAAAAGTATAACTATGGCTACACCTTC
CDR3: CASSYCARHQKYNYGYTF

size: once
V: TRBV5-1
J: TRBJ2-1
D: NA
length: 16
DNA: TGCGCCAGCAGCTTCGGGAACGTTGGCTCCTACAATGAGCAGTTCTTC
CDR3: CASSFGNVGSYNEQFF

size: NA
V: TRBV12-5
J: TRBJ1-2
D: NA
length: 15
DNA: TGTGCTAGTGGTTTGGTACAGATCCTCGGGGATGGCTACACCTTC
CDR3: CASGLVQILGDGYTF

size: NA
V: TRBV12-5
J: TRBJ1-1
D: NA
length: 13
DNA: TGTGCTAGTGGTTTTTTCAGGGCCACTGAAGCTTTCTTT
CDR3: CASGFFRATEAFF

size: few
V: TRBV11-3
J: TRBJ2-1
D: TRBD2
length: 14
DNA: TGTGCCAGCAGCGACGCTAGCGGAAACCTTGAGCAGTTCTTC
CDR3: CASSDASGNLEQFF

size: few
V: TRBV2
J: TRBJ2-7
D: NA
length: 16
DNA: TGTGCCAGCAGATTACTACAGGGTCAGATGTCCCGGGAGCAGTACTTC
CDR3: CASRLLQGQMSREQYF

size: NA
V: TRBV6-1
J: TRBJ1-1
D: TRBD1
length: 13
DNA: TGTGCCAGCAGTGGCGGACAGGGTGGTGAAGCTTTCTTT
CDR3: CASSGGQGGEAFF

size: NA
V: TRBV5-1
J: TRBJ2-1
D: NA
length: 14
DNA: TGCGCCAGCCCGACAGTCAACTCCTACAATGAGCAGTTCTTC
CDR3: CASPTVNSYNEQFF

size: NA
V: TRBV29-1
J: TRBJ2-3
D: TRBD2
length: 14
DNA: TGCAGCGTCTACCGGGGGACTAGTGGAGATACGCAGTATTTT
CDR3: CSVYRGTSGDTQYF

size: NA
V: TRBV18
J: TRBJ2-7
D: NA
length: 14
DNA: TGTGCCAGCTCACCGGGGGACACCTCCTACGAGCAGTACTTC
CDR3: CASSPGDTSYEQYF

size: NA
V: TRBV5-4
J: TRBJ2-2
D: TRBD1
length: 16
DNA: TGTGCCAGCAACCCGGGGGGACAGGGGGTTCGAGGGGAGCTGTTTTTT
CDR3: CASNPGGQGVRGELFF

size: NA
V: TRBV7-8
J: TRBJ1-2
D: TRBD1
length: 15
DNA: TGTGCCAGCAGCATCGACCTTACAGGGGGAAATGGCTACACCTTC
CDR3: CASSIDLTGGNGYTF

size: NA
V: TRBV18
J: TRBJ2-3
D: NA
length: 14
DNA: TGTGCCAGCTCACCACCTAGCCTGCCAGATACGCAGTATTTT
CDR3: CASSPPSLPDTQYF

size: NA
V: TRBV4-1
J: TRBJ2-2
D: TRBD2
length: 16
DNA: TGCGCCAGCAGCCAGGCGGGGGGGCGGTTAGCCGGGGAGCTGTTTTTT
CDR3: CASSQAGGRLAGELFF

size: once
V: TRBV7-2
J: TRBJ1-5
D: NA
length: 14
DNA: TGTGCCAGCGGCAGGGGAGTAAGGGGTCAGCCCCAGCATTTT
CDR3: CASGRGVRGQPQHF

size: NA
V: TRBV6-5
J: TRBJ2-7
D: TRBD2
length: 13
DNA: TGTGCCAGCAGTCCCGGGGGGGGGTACGAGCAGTACTTC
CDR3: CASSPGGGYEQYF

size: NA
V: TRBV5-6
J: TRBJ2-7
D: NA
length: 15
DNA: TGTGCCAGCAGCTCCTTTCTATGGGCCTCCTACGAGCAGTACTTC
CDR3: CASSSFLWASYEQYF

size: NA
V: TRBV9
J: TRBJ2-1
D: TRBD1
length: 18
DNA: TGTGCCAGCAGCGTAGAAGGCCCTCGACAGGGGATTAGGAATGAGCAGTTCTTC
CDR3: CASSVEGPRQGIRNEQFF

size: NA
V: TRBV5-1
J: TRBJ2-1
D: TRBD2
length: 18
DNA: TGCGCCAGCAACTATGGGACTAGCGGGAGTGAGGAGTACAATGAGCAGTTCTTC
CDR3: CASNYGTSGSEEYNEQFF

size: NA
V: TRBV18
J: TRBJ2-7
D: NA
length: 15
DNA: TGTGCCAGCTCACCGGTGACAGGTACACCGCAGGGGCAGTACTTC
CDR3: CASSPVTGTPQGQYF

size: NA
V: TRBV7-2
J: TRBJ1-1
D: NA
length: 13
DNA: TGTGCCAGCACTCCTTTGACAGGATCGAAAGCTTTCTTT
CDR3: CASTPLTGSKAFF

size: NA
V: TRBV7-2
J: TRBJ1-2
D: TRBD1
length: 13
DNA: TGTGCCAGCAGCTTAGCGCAGGGGGATGGCTACACCTTC
CDR3: CASSLAQGDGYTF

size: NA
V: TRBV13
J: TRBJ2-3
D: TRBD1
length: 15
DNA: TGTGCCAGCAGCTTCGGCCTCCAGGGGGCAGATACGCAGTATTTT
CDR3: CASSFGLQGADTQYF

size: NA
V: TRBV7-3
J: TRBJ2-1
D: TRBD2
length: 14
DNA: TGTGCCAGCAGCAGACTAGCGGGACACAATGAGCAGTTCTTC
CDR3: CASSRLAGHNEQFF

size: NA
V: TRBV27
J: TRBJ1-2
D: TRBD1
length: 15
DNA: TGTGCCAGCAGTTTCTCCCCCGACAGGGCCTATGGCTACACCTTC
CDR3: CASSFSPDRAYGYTF

size: NA
V: TRBV7-2
J: TRBJ1-2
D: NA
length: 14
DNA: TGTGCCAGCAGCTTCCTCCAGGCAGACTATGGCTACACCTTC
CDR3: CASSFLQADYGYTF

size: NA
V: TRBV9
J: TRBJ2-1
D: TRBD2
length: 17
DNA: TGTGCCAGCAGCGTAGATATGGGGGGGAGCTCCTACAATGAGCAGTTCTTC
CDR3: CASSVDMGGSSYNEQFF

size: once
V: TRBV10-3
J: TRBJ2-7
D: NA
length: 15
DNA: TGTGCCATCAGTGAGCAAGCCGACAGCCCCTACGAGCAGTACTTC
CDR3: CAISEQADSPYEQYF